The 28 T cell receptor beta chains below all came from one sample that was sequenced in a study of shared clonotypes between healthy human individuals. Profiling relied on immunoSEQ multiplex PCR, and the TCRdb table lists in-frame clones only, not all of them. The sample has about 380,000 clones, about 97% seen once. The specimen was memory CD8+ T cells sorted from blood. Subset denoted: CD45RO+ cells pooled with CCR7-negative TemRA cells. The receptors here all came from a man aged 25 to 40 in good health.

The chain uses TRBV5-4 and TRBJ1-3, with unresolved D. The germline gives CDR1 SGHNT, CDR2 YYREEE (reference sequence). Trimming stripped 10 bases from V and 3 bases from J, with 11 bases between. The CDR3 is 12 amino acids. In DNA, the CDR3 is TGTGCCGGCGGGTTGGATGGAAACACCATATATTTT. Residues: CAGGLDGNTIYF.

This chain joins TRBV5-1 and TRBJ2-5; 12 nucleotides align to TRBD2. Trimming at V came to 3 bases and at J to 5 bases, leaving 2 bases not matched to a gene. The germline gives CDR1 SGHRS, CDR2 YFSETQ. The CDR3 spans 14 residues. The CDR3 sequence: CASSWGLAGETQYF. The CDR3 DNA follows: TGCGCCAGCAGCTGGGGACTAGCGGGCGAGACCCAGTACTTC.

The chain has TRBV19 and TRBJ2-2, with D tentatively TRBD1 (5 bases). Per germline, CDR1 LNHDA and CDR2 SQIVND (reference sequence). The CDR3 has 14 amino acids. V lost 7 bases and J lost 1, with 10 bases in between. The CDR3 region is CASIPGKNTGELFF. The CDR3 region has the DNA TGTGCCAGTATTCCAGGGAAGAACACCGGGGAGCTGTTTTTT.

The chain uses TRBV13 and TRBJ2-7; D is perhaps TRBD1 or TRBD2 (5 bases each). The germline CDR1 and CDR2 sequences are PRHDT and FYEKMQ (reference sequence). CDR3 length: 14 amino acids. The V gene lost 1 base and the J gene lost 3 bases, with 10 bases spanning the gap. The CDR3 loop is CASSLESGSYEQYF. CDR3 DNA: TGTGCCAGCAGCTTAGAGTCAGGGAGCTACGAGCAGTACTTC.

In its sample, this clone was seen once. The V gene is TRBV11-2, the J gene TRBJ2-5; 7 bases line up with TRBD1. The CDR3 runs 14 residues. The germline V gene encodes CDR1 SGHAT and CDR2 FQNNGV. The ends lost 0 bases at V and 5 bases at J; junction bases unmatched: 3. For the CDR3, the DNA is TGTGCCAGCAGCTTAGAGACAGGGCGGGAGACCCAGTACTTC. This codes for CASSLETGRETQYF.

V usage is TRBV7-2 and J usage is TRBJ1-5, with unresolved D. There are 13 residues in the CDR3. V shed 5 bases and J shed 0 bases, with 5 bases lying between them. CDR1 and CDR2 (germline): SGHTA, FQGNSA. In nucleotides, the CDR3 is TGTGCCAGCAGCCGAAATAGCAATCAGCCCCAGCATTTT. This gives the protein CASSRNSNQPQHF.

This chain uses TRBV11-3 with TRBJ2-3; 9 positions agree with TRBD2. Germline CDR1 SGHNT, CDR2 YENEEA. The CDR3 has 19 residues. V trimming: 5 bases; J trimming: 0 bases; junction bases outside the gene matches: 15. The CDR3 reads CASSQSPLAGPSSTDTQYF. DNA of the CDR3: TGTGCCAGCAGCCAGAGCCCACTAGCGGGCCCCTCTAGCACAGATACGCAGTATTTT. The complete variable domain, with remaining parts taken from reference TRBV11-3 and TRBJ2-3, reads EAGVVQSPRYKIIEKKQPVAFWCNPISGHNTLYWYLQNLGQGPELLIRYENEEAVDDSQLPKDRFSAERLKGVDSTLKIQPAELGDSAVYLCASSQSPLAGPSSTDTQYFGPGTRLTVL.

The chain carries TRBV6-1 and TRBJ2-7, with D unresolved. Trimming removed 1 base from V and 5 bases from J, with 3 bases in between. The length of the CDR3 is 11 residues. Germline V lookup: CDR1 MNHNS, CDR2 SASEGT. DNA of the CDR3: TGTGCCAGCAGTGAAGGGCACGAGCAGTACTTC. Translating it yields CASSEGHEQYF.

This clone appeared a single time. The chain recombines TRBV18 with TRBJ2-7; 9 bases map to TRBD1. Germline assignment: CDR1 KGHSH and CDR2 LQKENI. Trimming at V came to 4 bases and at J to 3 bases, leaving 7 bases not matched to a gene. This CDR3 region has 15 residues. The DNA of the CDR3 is TGTGCCAGCTCACAACAGCCGGGACAGGGCTACGAGCAGTACTTC. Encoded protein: CASSQQPGQGYEQYF.

The CDR3 protein is CASSPTGGWYTEAFF. The CDR3 coding sequence is TGTGCCAGCAGCCCTACAGGGGGCTGGTACACTGAAGCTTTCTTT. The chain links TRBV7-9 to TRBJ1-1; 9 nucleotides agree with TRBD1. The germline CDR1 and CDR2 sequences are SEHNR and FQNEAQ (reference sequence). The CDR3 spans 15 residues. The V and J ends lost 5 bases and 3 bases, in that order; junction bases with no gene match: 7.

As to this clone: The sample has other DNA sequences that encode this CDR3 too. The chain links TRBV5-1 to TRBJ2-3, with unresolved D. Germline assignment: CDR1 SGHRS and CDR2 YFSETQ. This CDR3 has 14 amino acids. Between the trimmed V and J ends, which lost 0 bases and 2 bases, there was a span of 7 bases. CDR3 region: CASSLDSPTDTQYF. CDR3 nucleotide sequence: TGCGCCAGCAGCTTGGATTCTCCCACAGATACGCAGTATTTT.

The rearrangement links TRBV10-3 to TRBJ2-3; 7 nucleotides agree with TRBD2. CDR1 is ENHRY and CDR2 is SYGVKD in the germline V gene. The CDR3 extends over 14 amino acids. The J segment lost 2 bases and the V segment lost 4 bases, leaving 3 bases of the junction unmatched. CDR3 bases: TGTGCCATCAGTGGGGGGAGGGCCACAGATACGCAGTATTTT. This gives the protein CAISGGRATDTQYF.

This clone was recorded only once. DNA for the CDR3: TGTGCCAGCAGCCAAGATCTAGCGGGAGGCACAGATACGCAGTATTTT. Translated, it gives CASSQDLAGGTDTQYF. This sequence joins TRBV14 and TRBJ2-3, with 10 bases aligning to TRBD2. Trimming took 0 bases from V and 1 from J; bases not matched to a gene: 1. The CDR3 consists of 16 residues. Germline lookup yields CDR1 SGHDN and CDR2 FVKESK. The whole variable domain, filled in from reference TRBV14 and TRBJ2-3, reads EAGVTQFPSHSVIEKGQTVTLRCDPISGHDNLYWYRRVMGKEIKFLLHFVKESKQDESGMPNNRFLAERTGGTYSTLKVQPAELEDSGVYFCASSQDLAGGTDTQYFGPGTRLTVL.

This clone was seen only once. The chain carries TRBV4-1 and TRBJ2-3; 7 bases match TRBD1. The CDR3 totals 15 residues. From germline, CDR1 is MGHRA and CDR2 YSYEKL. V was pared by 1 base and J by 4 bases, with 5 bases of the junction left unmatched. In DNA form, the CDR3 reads TGCGCCAGCAGCCAAGGGCAGGGGGTCCCAGATACGCAGTATTTT. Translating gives CASSQGQGVPDTQYF.

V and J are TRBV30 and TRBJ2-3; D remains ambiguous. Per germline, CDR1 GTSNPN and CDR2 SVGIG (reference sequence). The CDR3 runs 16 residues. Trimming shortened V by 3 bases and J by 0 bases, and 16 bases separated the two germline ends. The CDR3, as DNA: TGTGCCTGGAGGCCCCCCTTTACGACTAGCACAGATACGCAGTATTTT. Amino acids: CAWRPPFTTSTDTQYF.

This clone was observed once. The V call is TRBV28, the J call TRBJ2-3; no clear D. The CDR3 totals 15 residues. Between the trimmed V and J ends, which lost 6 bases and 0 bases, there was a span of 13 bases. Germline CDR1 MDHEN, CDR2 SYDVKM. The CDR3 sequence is CASSPRRSSTDTQYF. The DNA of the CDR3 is TGTGCCAGCAGCCCTCGCAGGTCTAGCACAGATACGCAGTATTTT.

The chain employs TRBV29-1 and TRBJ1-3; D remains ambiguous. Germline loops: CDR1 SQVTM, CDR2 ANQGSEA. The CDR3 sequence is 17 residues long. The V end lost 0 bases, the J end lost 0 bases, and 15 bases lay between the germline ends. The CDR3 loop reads CSVEDPLDSYSGNTIYF. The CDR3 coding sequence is TGCAGCGTTGAAGATCCCCTGGACTCTTACTCTGGAAACACCATATATTTT.

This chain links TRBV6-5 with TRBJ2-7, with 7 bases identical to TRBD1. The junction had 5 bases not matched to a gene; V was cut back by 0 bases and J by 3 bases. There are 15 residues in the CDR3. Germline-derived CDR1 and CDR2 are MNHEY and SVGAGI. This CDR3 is CASSYSGDRDYEQYF. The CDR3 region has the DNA TGTGCCAGCAGTTACTCGGGCGACAGGGACTACGAGCAGTACTTC.

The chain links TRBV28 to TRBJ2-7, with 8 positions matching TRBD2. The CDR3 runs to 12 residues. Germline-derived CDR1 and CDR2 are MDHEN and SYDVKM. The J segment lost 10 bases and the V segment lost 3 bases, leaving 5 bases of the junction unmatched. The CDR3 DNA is TGTGCCAGCAGTTTTTTAGGACTAGCTCAGTACTTC. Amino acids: CASSFLGLAQYF.

In DNA form, the CDR3 reads TGTGCCATCAGTGGGGAACTACTCTCCTACGAGCAGTACTTC. Residues: CAISGELLSYEQYF. The chain combines TRBV10-3 with TRBJ2-7, with unresolved D. The CDR3 extends over 14 amino acids. The germline V gene has CDR1 ENHRY and CDR2 SYGVKD. Trimming took 4 bases from V and 0 from J, leaving 10 bases between them.

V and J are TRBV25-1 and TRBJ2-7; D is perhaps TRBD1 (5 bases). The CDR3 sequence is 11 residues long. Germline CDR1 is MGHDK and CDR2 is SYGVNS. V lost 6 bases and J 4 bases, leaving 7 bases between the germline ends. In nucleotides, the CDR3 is TGTGCCAGCAGAGGACATTACGAGCAGTACTTC. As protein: CASRGHYEQYF.

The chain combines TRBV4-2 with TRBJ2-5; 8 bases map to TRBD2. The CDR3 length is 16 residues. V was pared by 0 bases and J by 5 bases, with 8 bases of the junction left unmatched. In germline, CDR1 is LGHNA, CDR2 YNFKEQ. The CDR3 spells CASSQDEAGAGETQYF. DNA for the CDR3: TGTGCCAGCAGCCAAGATGAAGCGGGAGCTGGGGAGACCCAGTACTTC.

CDR3 loop: CASSPGQMNTEAFF. The DNA of the CDR3 is TGTGCCAGCAGCCCGGGACAGATGAACACTGAAGCTTTCTTT. This rearrangement joins TRBV5-4 to TRBJ1-1; 7 bases agree with TRBD1. Germline V gene data show CDR1 as SGHNT and CDR2 as YYREEE (reference sequence). V shed 4 bases and J 0 bases; nucleotides not matched to a gene: 3. CDR3 length: 14 amino acids.

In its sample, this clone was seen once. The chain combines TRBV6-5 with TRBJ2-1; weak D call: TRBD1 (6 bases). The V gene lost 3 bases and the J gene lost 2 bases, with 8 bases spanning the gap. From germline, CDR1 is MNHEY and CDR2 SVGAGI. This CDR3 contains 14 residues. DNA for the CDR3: TGTGCCAGCAGTTATTGGGGGCCCTACAATGAGCAGTTCTTC. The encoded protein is CASSYWGPYNEQFF.

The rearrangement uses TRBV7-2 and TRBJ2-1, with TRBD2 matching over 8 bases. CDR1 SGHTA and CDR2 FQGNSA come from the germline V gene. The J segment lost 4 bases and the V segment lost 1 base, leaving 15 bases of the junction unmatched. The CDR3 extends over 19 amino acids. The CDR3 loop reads CASSLVGLAKGRVYNEQFF. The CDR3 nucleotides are TGTGCCAGCAGCTTAGTCGGACTAGCAAAAGGTAGGGTTTACAATGAGCAGTTCTTC.

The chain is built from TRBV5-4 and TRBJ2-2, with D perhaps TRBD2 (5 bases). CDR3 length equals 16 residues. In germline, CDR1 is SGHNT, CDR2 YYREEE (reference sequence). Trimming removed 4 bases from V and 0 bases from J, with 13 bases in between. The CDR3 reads CASSLKTRPNTGELFF. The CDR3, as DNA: TGTGCCAGCAGCCTTAAAACTAGGCCGAACACCGGGGAGCTGTTTTTT.

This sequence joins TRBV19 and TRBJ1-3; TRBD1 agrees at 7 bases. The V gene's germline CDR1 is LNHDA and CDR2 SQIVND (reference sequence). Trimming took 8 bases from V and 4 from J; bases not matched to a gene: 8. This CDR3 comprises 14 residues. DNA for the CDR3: TGTGCCAGTGCGATAGACAGGGCCGGAAACACCATATATTTT. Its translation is CASAIDRAGNTIYF.

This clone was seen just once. CDR3 nucleotide sequence: TGTGCCAGCAGTTACTATGACGGAAGGGGCTACGAGCAGTACTTC. Protein: CASSYYDGRGYEQYF. The rearrangement links TRBV6-6 to TRBJ2-7; D perhaps matches TRBD1 (5 bases). The CDR3 totals 15 residues. V was cut by 1 base and J by 3 bases, with 13 bases left in between. CDR1 MNHNY and CDR2 SVGAGI come from the germline V gene (reference sequence).